One and the same sample provided the 10 T cell receptor beta chains below, sequenced in a study of cytomegalovirus exposure and HLA in healthy donors. PCR involved 60 Vbeta and 13 Jbeta primers. Some clones are missing from TCRdb's copy, which holds only in-frame ones; the method was immunoSEQ multiplex PCR. The sample yields roughly 90,000 clones, approximately 85% seen once. What was sequenced was PBMCs. These receptors all come from a man aged 25-40 years in good health and CMV-seropositive.

The genes are TRBV6-1 and TRBJ1-1; weak D call: TRBD1 (5 bases). Germline lookup yields CDR1 MNHNS and CDR2 SASEGT. CDR3 length equals 12 residues. The V end was cut by 2 bases, the J end by 4 bases, with 5 bases between. The DNA for the CDR3 is TGTGCCAGCAGTGAAAGGGGCACTGAAGCTTTCTTT. As protein: CASSERGTEAFF.

The V gene is TRBV5-4, the J gene TRBJ1-5; 7 bases line up with TRBD1. Germline-derived CDR1 and CDR2 are SGHNT and YYREEE (reference sequence). This CDR3 comprises 13 residues. V lost 2 bases and J lost 7; bases outside the gene matches: 3. The CDR3 nucleotides read TGTGCCAGCAGCTTAGAGGGGGCCCAGCCCCAGCATTTT. The encoded protein is CASSLEGAQPQHF.

V gene TRBV27 combines with J gene TRBJ1-6; TRBD1 agrees at 7 bases. CDR3 length: 16 residues. The V gene's germline CDR1 is MNHEY and CDR2 SMNVEV (reference sequence). V shed 5 bases and J 3 bases; nucleotides not matched to a gene: 7. For the CDR3, the DNA is TGTGCCAGCAGTCCCGGGACAGCCGGCTATAATTCACCCCTCCACTTT. As protein: CASSPGTAGYNSPLHF.

This sequence joins TRBV29-1 and TRBJ1-5; weak D call: TRBD1 (5 bases). This CDR3 has 15 residues. The germline V gene encodes CDR1 SQVTM and CDR2 ANQGSEA. Trimming removed 4 bases at V and 2 bases at J, with 15 bases between. The CDR3 region is CSVALGRGGNQPQHF. Written as DNA, the CDR3 is TGCAGCGTTGCCTTGGGGAGGGGCGGCAATCAGCCCCAGCATTTT.

The DNA for the CDR3 is TGTGCCAGCAGCTTAGGTGGGGGCGCGGAGACCCAGTACTTC. Its protein is CASSLGGGAETQYF. The chain links TRBV7-2 to TRBJ2-5, with D maybe TRBD1 (6 bases). The CDR3 covers 14 residues. Germline CDR1 reads SGHTA; CDR2 reads FQGNSA. V shed 1 base and J shed 5 bases, with 11 bases lying between them. The whole variable domain, filled in from reference TRBV7-2 and TRBJ2-5, reads GAGVSQSPSNKVTEKGKDVELRCDPISGHTALYWYRQSLGQGLEFLIYFQGNSAPDKSGLPSDRFSAERTGGSVSTLTIQRTQQEDSAVYLCASSLGGGAETQYFGPGTRLLVL.

The chain couples TRBV12-5 to TRBJ2-5; D ambiguous. The CDR3 contains 11 residues. Trimming pared 3 bases from V and 5 bases from J, leaving 4 bases between. CDR1 is LGHNT, CDR2 FRNRAP, per germline. The CDR3 sequence is CASGLEETQYF. The CDR3 bases are TGTGCTAGTGGTTTAGAGGAGACCCAGTACTTC.

The CDR3 DNA follows: TGTGCCAGCAGTTCCCCATCTGAAGCTTTCTTT. Translated: CASSSPSEAFF. V gene TRBV28 combines with J gene TRBJ1-1, with D uncertain. V lost 4 bases and J 6 bases, leaving 6 bases between the germline ends. The CDR3 is 11 amino acids. Germline V gives CDR1 MDHEN, CDR2 SYDVKM.

The chain couples TRBV5-4 to TRBJ2-1; the match to TRBD2 covers 11 bases. CDR3 length: 15 residues. With 4 bases clipped from V and 2 bases from J, the junction kept 2 bases outside the gene matches. Germline CDR1 and CDR2: SGHNT and YYREEE (reference sequence). CDR3 amino acids: CASSLAGGAYNEQFF. The CDR3 bases are TGTGCCAGCAGCCTAGCGGGAGGAGCCTACAATGAGCAGTTCTTC.

The rearrangement uses TRBV5-1 and TRBJ2-1; TRBD2 matches at 7 bases. Trimming cost V 0 bases and J 2 bases; bases outside gene matches: 5. This CDR3 is built from 16 residues. Germline CDR1 is SGHRS and CDR2 is YFSETQ. Here the CDR3 reads CASSLGEGKAYNEQFF. The DNA for the CDR3 is TGCGCCAGCAGCTTGGGGGAGGGCAAAGCCTACAATGAGCAGTTCTTC.

This chain uses TRBV27 with TRBJ1-1; possible D gene TRBD1, 6 bases. Germline V gene sequence: CDR1 MNHEY, CDR2 SMNVEV (reference sequence). The V end was cut by 6 bases, the J end by 6 bases, with 17 bases between. The CDR3 has 14 amino acids. CDR3 nucleotides: TGTGCCAGCAGAATGGACAGCTTCGGGGCTGAAGCTTTCTTT. The encoded protein is CASRMDSFGAEAFF.